This is a list of T cell receptor beta chains from one sample in a study of T cells after yellow fever vaccination. One entry per CDR3 protein results from TCRdb running MiXCR on the 5' RACE reads. The table records approximately 300,000 distinct CDR3 sequences, 8.7% of them present only once. This material consisted of PBMCs, taken on the day of the first yellow fever vaccination. Every receptor here comes from a man aged 18-30 years who received the YFV17D yellow fever vaccine. The CDR3 runs from the conserved cysteine through the conserved F or W. A D gene is named only where the DNA matches it firmly. Only some rows state a clone size, as once, few, many or a class for expanded clones.

>NA|few|TRBV21-1|TRBJ2-4
TGTGCCAGCAGCAAAAACAGGGCACTAGCCAAAAACATTCAGTACTTC
CASSKNRALAKNIQYF
>NA|many|TRBV7-9|TRBJ2-1
TGTGCCAGCAGCCCCGACTGGCCTTACAATGAGCAGTTCTTC
CASSPDWPYNEQFF
>NA|few|TRBV7-2|TRBJ1-5
TGTGCCACACGGCAGGGTAATAGCAATCAGCCCCAGCATTTT
CATRQGNSNQPQHF
>NA|many|TRBV29-1|TRBJ1-2
TGCAGCGTTGCCCCCTACCCCGGCAGGGGAGGCCGGGGCTATGGCTACACCTTC
CSVAPYPGRGGRGYGYTF
>NA|many|TRBV7-2|TRBJ1-3
TGTGCCAGCAGCTTCGGACAGAGCAACTCTGGAAACACCATATATTTT
CASSFGQSNSGNTIYF
>NA|NA|TRBV5-1|TRBJ1-1
TGCGCCAGCAGCTGGGGGGCGGGGGTGAACACTGAAGCTTTCTTT
CASSWGAGVNTEAFF
>TRBD2|NA|TRBV20-1|TRBJ2-2
TGCAGTGCCCCGGGACTAGCGGGGCACCCGAACACCGGGGAGCTGTTTTTT
CSAPGLAGHPNTGELFF
>NA|NA|TRBV7-2|TRBJ1-2
TGTGCCAGCAGCGCCTCTTGGGGGAACTATGGCTACACCTTC
CASSASWGNYGYTF
>TRBD2|few|TRBV10-3|TRBJ2-5
TGTGCCATCAGAACTTTGGGTAGCGGGGGGGAAGAGACCCAGTACTTC
CAIRTLGSGGEETQYF
>NA|NA|TRBV5-1|TRBJ2-1
TGCGCCAGCAGCTTGGCGGGCGGGGCAACCGTCAATGAGCAGTTCTTC
CASSLAGGATVNEQFF
>NA|NA|TRBV20-1|TRBJ1-1
TGCAGTCCCCAGACTTACAGGGAGCTCCCTGAAGCTTTCTTT
CSPQTYRELPEAFF
>TRBD1|few|TRBV5-1|TRBJ2-7
TGCGCCAGCAGCCCAACAGGGGAATACACCGAGCAGTACTTC
CASSPTGEYTEQYF
>NA|NA|TRBV4-1|TRBJ1-3
TGCGACAGCAGCAACCGGGGAAACACCATATATTTT
CDSSNRGNTIYF
>NA|NA|TRBV20-1|TRBJ1-1
TGCTGTGCTAGAGATGCCCGGGGAGGGCTGAACACTGAAGCTTTCTTT
CCARDARGGLNTEAFF
>TRBD2|NA|TRBV20-1|TRBJ2-1
TGCAGTGCTAGAAGCCCGCGGGGGGGCCATGTTCAGGATGAGCAGTTCTTC
CSARSPRGGHVQDEQFF
>NA|few|TRBV2|TRBJ1-5
TGTGCCAGCAGTGAGTCCTCGGGGGGCCAGCCCCAGCATTTT
CASSESSGGQPQHF
>TRBD2|NA|TRBV7-3|TRBJ2-3
TGTGCCAGCAGCTTACTCGGGGGGGGAGATACGCAGTATTTT
CASSLLGGGDTQYF
>NA|NA|TRBV7-3|TRBJ2-7
TGTGCCAGCAGCTTACCCAGGGTATTATCCTACGAGCAGTACTTC
CASSLPRVLSYEQYF
>NA|many|TRBV20-1|TRBJ2-3
TGCAGCGAACTAGGCACAGATACGCAGTATTTT
CSELGTDTQYF
>NA|few|TRBV4-2|TRBJ1-1
TGTGCCAGCAGCCAAGCATCAGGGCCGATATTGAACACTGAAGCTTTCTTT
CASSQASGPILNTEAFF
>NA|NA|TRBV5-1|TRBJ1-5
TGCGCCAGCAGCCCGGACGGGGATAATCAGCCCCAGCATTTT
CASSPDGDNQPQHF
>NA|NA|TRBV20-1|TRBJ2-3
TGCAGTGCTAGGTCGGGGGCCCAGGATACGCAGTATTTT
CSARSGAQDTQYF
>NA|NA|TRBV20-1|TRBJ1-6
TGCAGTGCTAGAGGGGGGCCAGGGCGCGATTCACCCCTCCACTTT
CSARGGPGRDSPLHF
>NA|few|TRBV19|TRBJ1-5
TGTGCCAGTAACACACGGGGTGGTCAGCCCCAGCATTTT
CASNTRGGQPQHF
>NA|NA|TRBV20-1|TRBJ2-5
TGCAGTGCCATGGGACACCCTCGAGAGACCCAGTACTTC
CSAMGHPRETQYF
>NA|many|TRBV5-1|TRBJ1-1
TGCGCCAGCAGCTTGGCCGCGACACAGAAAAGGGCTTTCTTT
CASSLAATQKRAFF
>NA|few|TRBV29-1|TRBJ2-5
TGCAGCGTCCCTCGGGCAGAGCAAGAGACCCAGTACTTC
CSVPRAEQETQYF
>TRBD2|few|TRBV12-3/TRBV12-4|TRBJ2-3
TGTGCCAGCAGTTTAGGTAGCGGGGGGGCAAGAGATACGCAGTATTTT
CASSLGSGGARDTQYF
>TRBD1|few|TRBV2|TRBJ1-2
TGTGCCAGCAGTGTCGACAGGGAGGATGGCTACACCTTC
CASSVDREDGYTF
>NA|many|TRBV6-2/TRBV6-3|TRBJ1-1
TGTGCCAGCTCAGGTATCGGGGGCGGAGTGAACACTGAAGCTTTCTTT
CASSGIGGGVNTEAFF
>TRBD1|many|TRBV12-3/TRBV12-4|TRBJ2-2
TGTGCCAGCAGATCGGACAGGGCTACCGGGGAGCTGTTTTTT
CASRSDRATGELFF
>NA|few|TRBV4-3|TRBJ2-5
TGCGCCAGCAGCCAAGATTTGACAGTACAAGAGACCCAGTACTTC
CASSQDLTVQETQYF
>NA|NA|TRBV12-3/TRBV12-4|TRBJ2-1
TGTGCCAGCAGTAAGGCAGCAGGGGTGCAGTTCTTC
CASSKAAGVQFF
>TRBD1|NA|TRBV20-1|TRBJ1-5
TGCAGTGCCGCAGGGGGCAACCAGCCCCAGCATTTT
CSAAGGNQPQHF
>NA|NA|TRBV28|TRBJ2-2
TGTGCCAGCAGAGCTCGGGACCACCTTTTTGCCGGGGAGCTGTTTTTT
CASRARDHLFAGELFF
>NA|NA|TRBV6-4|TRBJ1-1
TGTGCCAGCAGTCGTACATGGTGGACTGAAGCTTTCTTT
CASSRTWWTEAFF
>TRBD1|few|TRBV29-1|TRBJ2-1
TGCAGCGTTGAGGGGACAGGGGTATACAATGAGCAGTTCTTC
CSVEGTGVYNEQFF
>NA|many|TRBV10-2|TRBJ2-3
TGCGCCAGCAGTGAGACCCTTTTAGGGAATACGCAGTATTTT
CASSETLLGNTQYF
>NA|NA|TRBV6-1|TRBJ2-6
TGTGCCAGCGGTGGAGGGGGCTCTGGGGCCAACGTCCTGACTTTC
CASGGGGSGANVLTF
>TRBD2|few|TRBV6-5|TRBJ2-4
TGTGCCAGCAGAAAAGACGTAAGCGTGGCGGGAGGCATTCAGTACTTC
CASRKDVSVAGGIQYF
>NA|few|TRBV5-1|TRBJ2-4
TGCGCCAGCAGGTGGGGGGGCACAAGATTCGGCAAAAACATTCAGTACTTC
CASRWGGTRFGKNIQYF
>NA|NA|TRBV11-2|TRBJ2-3
TGTGCCAGCAGCCCAGCGGATGCGCAGTATTTT
CASSPADAQYF
>NA|NA|TRBV25-1|TRBJ1-3
TGTGCCAGCAGTGATATCGGGGCCACTGGAAACACCATATATTTT
CASSDIGATGNTIYF
>NA|NA|TRBV6-5|TRBJ1-2
TGTGCCAGCAGTTTCCAGGGTCTAGCTAACTATGGCTACACCTTC
CASSFQGLANYGYTF
>TRBD1|few|TRBV20-1|TRBJ2-7
TGCAGTGCTCCAAGACAGGGAAAGTACGAGCAGTACTTC
CSAPRQGKYEQYF